This TCR beta chain was profiled in a study of blood T cell repertoires in COVID-19. Study details: The United States, Italy and Spain provided the acute and convalescent COVID-19 samples. In each case, the material was cDNA or gDNA derived from T cells, B-cell-depleted T cells, or PBMCs.

Profiling relied on immunoSEQ multiplex PCR, and the TCRdb table lists in-frame clones only, not all of them. The sample carries some 200,000 clones, about 79% recorded once. There are 13 residues in the CDR3. The germline V gene has CDR1 ENHRY and CDR2 SYGVKD. V dropped 2 bases and J dropped 3 bases, with 7 bases sitting between them. The TCR was taken from a man aged 45-65 years with active or convalescent COVID-19. The chain links TRBV10-3 to TRBJ1-2; D remains unclear. Specimen: peripheral blood. CDR3 sequence: CAISEGTDYGYTF. CDR3 sequence (DNA): TGTGCCATCAGTGAGGGTACAGACTATGGCTACACCTTC.